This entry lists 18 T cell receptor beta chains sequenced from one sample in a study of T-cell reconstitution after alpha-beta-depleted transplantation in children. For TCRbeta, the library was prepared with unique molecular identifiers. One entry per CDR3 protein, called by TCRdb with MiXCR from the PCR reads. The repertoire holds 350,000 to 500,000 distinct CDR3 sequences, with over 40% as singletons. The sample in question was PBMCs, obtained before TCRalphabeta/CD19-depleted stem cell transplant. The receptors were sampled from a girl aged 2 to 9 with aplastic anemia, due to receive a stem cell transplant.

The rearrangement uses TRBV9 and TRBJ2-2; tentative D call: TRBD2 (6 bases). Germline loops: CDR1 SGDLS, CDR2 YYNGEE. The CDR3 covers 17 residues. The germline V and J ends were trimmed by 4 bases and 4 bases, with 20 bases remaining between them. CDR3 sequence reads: CASSLSPASVVTGELFF. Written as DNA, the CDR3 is TGTGCCAGCAGCCTATCCCCGGCTAGCGTGGTCACCGGGGAGCTGTTTTTT.

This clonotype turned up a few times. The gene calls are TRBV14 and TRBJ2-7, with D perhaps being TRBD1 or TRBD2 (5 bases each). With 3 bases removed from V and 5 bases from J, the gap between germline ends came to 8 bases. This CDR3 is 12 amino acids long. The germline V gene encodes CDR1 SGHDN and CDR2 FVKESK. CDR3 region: CASSQGPNEQYF. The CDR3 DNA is TGTGCCAGCAGCCAGGGACCTAACGAGCAGTACTTC. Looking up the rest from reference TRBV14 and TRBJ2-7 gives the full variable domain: EAGVTQFPSHSVIEKGQTVTLRCDPISGHDNLYWYRRVMGKEIKFLLHFVKESKQDESGMPNNRFLAERTGGTYSTLKVQPAELEDSGVYFCASSQGPNEQYFGPGTRLTVT.

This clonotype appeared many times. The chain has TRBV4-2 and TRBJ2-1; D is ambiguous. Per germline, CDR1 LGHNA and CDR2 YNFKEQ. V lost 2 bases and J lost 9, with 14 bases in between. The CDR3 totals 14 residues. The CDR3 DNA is TGTGCCAGCAGCCAACTCCGACGGGCCGGTGAGCAGTTCTTC. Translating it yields CASSQLRRAGEQFF.

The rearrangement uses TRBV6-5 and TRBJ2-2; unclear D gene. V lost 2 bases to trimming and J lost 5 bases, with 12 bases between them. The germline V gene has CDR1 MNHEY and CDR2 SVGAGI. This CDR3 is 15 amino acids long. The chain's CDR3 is CASSYGTDPTGELFF. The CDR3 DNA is TGTGCCAGCAGTTACGGAACAGATCCTACCGGGGAGCTGTTTTTT.

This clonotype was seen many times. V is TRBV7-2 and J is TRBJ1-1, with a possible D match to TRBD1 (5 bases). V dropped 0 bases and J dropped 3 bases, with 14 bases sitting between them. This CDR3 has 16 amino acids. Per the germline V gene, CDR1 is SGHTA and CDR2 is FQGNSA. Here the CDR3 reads CASSLAIGGGYTEAFF. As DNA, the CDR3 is TGTGCCAGCAGCTTAGCGATTGGCGGGGGGTACACTGAAGCTTTCTTT.

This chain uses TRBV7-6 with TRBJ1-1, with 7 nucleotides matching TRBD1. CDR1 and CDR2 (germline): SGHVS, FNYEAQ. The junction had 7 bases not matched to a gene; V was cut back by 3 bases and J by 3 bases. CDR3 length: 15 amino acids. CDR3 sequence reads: CASSLWTQGDTEAFF. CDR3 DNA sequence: TGTGCCAGCAGCTTGTGGACGCAGGGGGACACTGAAGCTTTCTTT.

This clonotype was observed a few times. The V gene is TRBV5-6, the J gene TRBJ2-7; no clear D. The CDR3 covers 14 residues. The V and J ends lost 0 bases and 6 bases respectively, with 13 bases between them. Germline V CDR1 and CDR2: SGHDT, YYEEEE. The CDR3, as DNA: TGTGCCAGCAGCTTGGCCAGCTGGCCTTCCGAGCAGTACTTC. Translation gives CASSLASWPSEQYF. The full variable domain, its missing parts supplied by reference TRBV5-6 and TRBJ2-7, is DAGVTQSPTHLIKTRGQQVTLRCSPKSGHDTVSWYQQALGQGPQFIFQYYEEEERQRGNFPDRFSGHQFPNYSSELNVNALLLGDSALYLCASSLASWPSEQYFGPGTRLTVT.

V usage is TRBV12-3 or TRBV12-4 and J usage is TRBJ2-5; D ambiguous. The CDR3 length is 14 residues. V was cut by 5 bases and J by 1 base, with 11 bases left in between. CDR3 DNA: TGTGCCAGCAGTCCCCGTGCAGTCCAAGAGACCCAGTACTTC. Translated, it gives CASSPRAVQETQYF.

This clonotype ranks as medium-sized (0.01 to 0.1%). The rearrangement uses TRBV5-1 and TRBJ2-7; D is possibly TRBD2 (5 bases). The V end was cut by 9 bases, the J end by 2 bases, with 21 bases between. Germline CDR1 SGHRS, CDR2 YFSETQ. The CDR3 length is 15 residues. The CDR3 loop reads CATRAGDSLTYEQYF. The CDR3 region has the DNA TGCGCCACGAGGGCAGGCGATTCCCTTACCTACGAGCAGTACTTC.

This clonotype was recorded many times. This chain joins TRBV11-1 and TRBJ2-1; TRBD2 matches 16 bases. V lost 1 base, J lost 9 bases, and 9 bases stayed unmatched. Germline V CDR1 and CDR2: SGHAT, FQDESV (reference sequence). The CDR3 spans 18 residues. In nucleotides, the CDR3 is TGTGCCAGCAGCTTAGATAGGGGGACTAGCGGGAGGGCCAGTGAGCAGTTCTTC. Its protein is CASSLDRGTSGRASEQFF.

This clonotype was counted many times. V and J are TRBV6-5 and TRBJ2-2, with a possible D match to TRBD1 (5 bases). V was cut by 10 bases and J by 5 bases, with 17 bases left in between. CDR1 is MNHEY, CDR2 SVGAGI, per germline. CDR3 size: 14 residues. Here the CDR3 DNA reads TGTGCCACGCACTTGGGGCAGCGAACCGGGGAGCTGTTTTTT. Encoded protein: CATHLGQRTGELFF.

CDR3: CATSVDVLNTEAFF. The DNA of the CDR3 is TGTGCCACCAGCGTGGACGTCCTGAACACTGAAGCTTTCTTT. The gene calls are TRBV15 and TRBJ1-1; D unresolved. V was trimmed by 5 bases and J by 0 bases, leaving 10 bases between them. CDR3 size: 14 residues. The germline gives CDR1 LNHNV, CDR2 YYDKDF (reference sequence).

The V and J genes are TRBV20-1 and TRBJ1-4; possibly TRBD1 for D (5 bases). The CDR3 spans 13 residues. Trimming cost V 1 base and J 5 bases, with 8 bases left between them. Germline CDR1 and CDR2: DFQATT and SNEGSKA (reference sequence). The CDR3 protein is CSARGGPNEKLFF. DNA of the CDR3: TGCAGTGCTAGAGGGGGACCCAATGAAAAACTGTTTTTT.

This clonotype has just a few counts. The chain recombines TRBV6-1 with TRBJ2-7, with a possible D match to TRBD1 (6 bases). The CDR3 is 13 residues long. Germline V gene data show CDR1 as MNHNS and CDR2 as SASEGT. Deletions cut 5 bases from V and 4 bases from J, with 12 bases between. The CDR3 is CASSPRQAYEQYF. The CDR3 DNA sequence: TGTGCCAGCAGTCCCAGACAGGCTTACGAGCAGTACTTC.

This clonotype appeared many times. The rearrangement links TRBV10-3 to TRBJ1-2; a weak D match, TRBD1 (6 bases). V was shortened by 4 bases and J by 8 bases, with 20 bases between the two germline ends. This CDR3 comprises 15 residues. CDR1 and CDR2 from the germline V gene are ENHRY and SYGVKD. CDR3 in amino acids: CAISAVNGGAIGYTF. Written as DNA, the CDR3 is TGTGCCATCAGTGCAGTAAACGGGGGCGCGATAGGCTACACCTTC.

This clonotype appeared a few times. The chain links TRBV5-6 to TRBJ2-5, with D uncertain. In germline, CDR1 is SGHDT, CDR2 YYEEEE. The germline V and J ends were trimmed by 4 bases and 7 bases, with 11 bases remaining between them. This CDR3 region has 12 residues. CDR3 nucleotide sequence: TGTGCCAGCAGCCTCAGACCCCGGACCCAGTACTTC. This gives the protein CASSLRPRTQYF.

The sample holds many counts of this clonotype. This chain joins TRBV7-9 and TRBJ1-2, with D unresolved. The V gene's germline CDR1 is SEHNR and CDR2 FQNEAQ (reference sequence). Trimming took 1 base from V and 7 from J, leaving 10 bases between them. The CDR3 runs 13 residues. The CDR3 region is CASSLGGSGGYTF. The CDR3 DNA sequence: TGTGCCAGCAGCTTAGGGGGAAGTGGTGGCTACACCTTC.

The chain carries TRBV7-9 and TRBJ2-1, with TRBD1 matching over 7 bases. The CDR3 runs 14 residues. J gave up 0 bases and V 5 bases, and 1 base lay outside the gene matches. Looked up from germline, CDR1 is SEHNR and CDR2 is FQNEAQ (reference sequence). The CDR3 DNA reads TGTGCCAGCAGCACAGGGGACTCCTACAATGAGCAGTTCTTC. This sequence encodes CASSTGDSYNEQFF.